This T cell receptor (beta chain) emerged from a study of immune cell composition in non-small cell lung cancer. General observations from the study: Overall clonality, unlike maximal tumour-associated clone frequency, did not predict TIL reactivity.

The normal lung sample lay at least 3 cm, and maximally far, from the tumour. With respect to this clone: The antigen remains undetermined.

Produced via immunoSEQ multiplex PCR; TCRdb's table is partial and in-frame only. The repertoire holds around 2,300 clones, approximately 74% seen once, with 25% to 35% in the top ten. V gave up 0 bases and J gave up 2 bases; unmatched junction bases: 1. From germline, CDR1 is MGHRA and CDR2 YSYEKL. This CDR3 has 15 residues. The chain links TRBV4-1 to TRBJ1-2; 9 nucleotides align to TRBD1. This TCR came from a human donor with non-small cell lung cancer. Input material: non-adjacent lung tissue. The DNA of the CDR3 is TGCGCCAGCAGCCAAGAAGGGACAGGGAACTATGGCTACACCTTC. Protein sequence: CASSQEGTGNYGYTF.